This is a list of T cell receptor beta chains from one sample in a study of vaccination effects on CD4 cells after COVID-19. No antigen has been identified for these receptors. Clones were read by immunoSEQ multiplex PCR, and TCRdb kept only the in-frame ones, dropping some. The repertoire has around 40,000 clones, 65% to 70% of them found once; the top ten carry roughly 4.2%. Sequenced material: CD4+ T cells from PBMCs cultured without peptide, taken before COVID-19 vaccination. These receptors were collected from a human donor who received a COVID-19 vaccine. The CDR3 runs from the conserved cysteine through the conserved F or W. D genes are given only for firm matches. Only part of the rows carry a size: once, few, many, or a class if the clone is expanded.

abundance: -; d_gene: -; j_gene: TRBJ1-2; v_gene: TRBV2; CDR3aa: CASSDDVAYGYTF; CDR3nt: TGTGCCAGCAGTGACGATGTAGCCTATGGCTACACCTTC
abundance: -; d_gene: TRBD2; j_gene: TRBJ2-1; v_gene: TRBV5-1; CDR3aa: CASSLQTSGIYNEQFF; CDR3nt: TGCGCCAGCAGCCTCCAGACTAGCGGGATCTACAATGAGCAGTTCTTC
abundance: once; d_gene: -; j_gene: TRBJ1-4; v_gene: TRBV10-3; CDR3aa: CAISESEKLFF; CDR3nt: TGTGCCATCAGTGAGTCCGAAAAACTGTTTTTT
abundance: -; d_gene: TRBD2; j_gene: TRBJ2-7; v_gene: TRBV7-9; CDR3aa: CASSSGLAPYEQYF; CDR3nt: TGTGCCAGCAGCTCCGGACTAGCTCCCTACGAGCAGTACTTC
abundance: -; d_gene: -; j_gene: TRBJ2-1; v_gene: TRBV30; CDR3aa: CAWSVQGLSSYNEQFF; CDR3nt: TGTGCCTGGAGTGTACAGGGACTGAGCTCCTACAATGAGCAGTTCTTC
abundance: few; d_gene: -; j_gene: TRBJ1-2; v_gene: TRBV25-1; CDR3aa: CASSPRVNYGYTF; CDR3nt: TGTGCCAGCTCCCCGAGGGTAAACTATGGCTACACCTTC
abundance: -; d_gene: TRBD1; j_gene: TRBJ1-6; v_gene: TRBV5-1; CDR3aa: CASSLADGQGRGSPLHF; CDR3nt: TGCGCCAGCAGCTTGGCCGATGGACAGGGGCGGGGGTCACCCCTCCACTTT
abundance: once; d_gene: -; j_gene: TRBJ2-3; v_gene: TRBV11-2; CDR3aa: CASSLDPQLATQYF; CDR3nt: TGTGCCAGCAGCTTAGATCCCCAGTTGGCTACGCAGTATTTT
abundance: -; d_gene: TRBD2; j_gene: TRBJ2-1; v_gene: TRBV25-1; CDR3aa: CASSESKLAGSSYNEQFF; CDR3nt: TGTGCCAGCAGTGAGAGTAAACTAGCGGGGAGCTCCTACAATGAGCAGTTCTTC
abundance: -; d_gene: -; j_gene: TRBJ1-1; v_gene: TRBV4-1; CDR3aa: CASSQGFSPGAPAHHLNTEAFF; CDR3nt: TGCGCCAGCAGCCAAGGTTTCAGCCCGGGGGCGCCGGCCCACCACCTGAACACTGAAGCTTTCTTT
abundance: -; d_gene: -; j_gene: TRBJ2-5; v_gene: TRBV2; CDR3aa: CASSEKDTEETQYF; CDR3nt: TGTGCCAGCAGTGAAAAGGACACCGAAGAGACCCAGTACTTC
abundance: -; d_gene: -; j_gene: TRBJ1-6; v_gene: TRBV10-3; CDR3aa: CAISVAEGNSPLHF; CDR3nt: TGTGCCATCAGTGTGGCCGAAGGGAATTCACCCCTCCACTTT
abundance: -; d_gene: TRBD1; j_gene: TRBJ1-1; v_gene: TRBV9; CDR3aa: CASSGTGVPTEAFF; CDR3nt: TGTGCCAGCAGCGGGACAGGGGTGCCCACTGAAGCTTTCTTT
abundance: few; d_gene: -; j_gene: TRBJ2-7; v_gene: TRBV4-2; CDR3aa: CASSQDIAPSYEQYF; CDR3nt: TGTGCCAGCAGCCAAGACATAGCGCCGTCCTACGAGCAGTACTTC
abundance: -; d_gene: -; j_gene: TRBJ1-4; v_gene: TRBV4-1; CDR3aa: CASSQGVSFSNEKLFF; CDR3nt: TGCGCCAGCAGCCAAGGGGTCTCATTTTCTAATGAAAAACTGTTTTTT
abundance: -; d_gene: -; j_gene: TRBJ1-6; v_gene: TRBV6-5; CDR3aa: CASREGRQNSPLHF; CDR3nt: TGTGCCAGCAGGGAGGGACGGCAGAATTCACCCCTCCACTTT
abundance: -; d_gene: -; j_gene: TRBJ2-6; v_gene: TRBV6-1; CDR3aa: CASSEGGSGANVLTF; CDR3nt: TGTGCCAGCAGTGAGGGAGGTTCTGGGGCCAACGTCCTGACTTTC
abundance: few; d_gene: TRBD2; j_gene: TRBJ2-3; v_gene: TRBV10-1; CDR3aa: CASSAGLAGAGTQYF; CDR3nt: TGCGCCAGCAGTGCGGGACTAGCGGGGGCTGGAACGCAGTATTTT
abundance: -; d_gene: -; j_gene: TRBJ1-2; v_gene: TRBV9; CDR3aa: CASSVGPEEAYGYTF; CDR3nt: TGTGCCAGCAGCGTAGGCCCAGAAGAAGCCTATGGCTACACCTTC
abundance: -; d_gene: TRBD1; j_gene: TRBJ2-3; v_gene: TRBV6-5; CDR3aa: CASSYGTAYGTQYF; CDR3nt: TGTGCCAGCAGTTACGGGACAGCCTATGGTACGCAGTATTTT
abundance: -; d_gene: -; j_gene: TRBJ1-2; v_gene: TRBV29-1; CDR3aa: CSVEDSPSGYTF; CDR3nt: TGCAGCGTTGAAGACAGTCCGTCCGGCTACACCTTC
abundance: -; d_gene: -; j_gene: TRBJ2-5; v_gene: TRBV5-4; CDR3aa: CASSRDIGARETQYF; CDR3nt: TGTGCCAGCAGTAGGGACATAGGGGCGAGGGAGACCCAGTACTTC
abundance: -; d_gene: TRBD2; j_gene: TRBJ2-7; v_gene: TRBV14; CDR3aa: CASSQNSGGEQYF; CDR3nt: TGTGCCAGCAGCCAGAATAGCGGGGGCGAGCAGTACTTC
abundance: -; d_gene: -; j_gene: TRBJ2-7; v_gene: TRBV28; CDR3aa: CASSLPRNYEQYF; CDR3nt: TGTGCCAGCAGTCTCCCTAGAAACTACGAGCAGTACTTC
abundance: -; d_gene: TRBD2; j_gene: TRBJ2-5; v_gene: TRBV4-1; CDR3aa: CASSQDWGTSGGAETQYF; CDR3nt: TGCGCCAGCAGCCAAGATTGGGGGACTAGCGGGGGGGCGGAGACCCAGTACTTC
abundance: few; d_gene: TRBD2; j_gene: TRBJ2-1; v_gene: TRBV11-3; CDR3aa: CASSPGLAGVSKQFF; CDR3nt: TGTGCCAGCAGCCCCGGACTAGCGGGAGTGTCCAAGCAGTTCTTC
abundance: -; d_gene: -; j_gene: TRBJ1-4; v_gene: TRBV10-3; CDR3aa: CAISESGVVNEKLFF; CDR3nt: TGTGCCATCAGTGAGTCGGGCGTGGTTAATGAAAAACTGTTTTTT
abundance: once; d_gene: -; j_gene: TRBJ2-5; v_gene: TRBV5-1; CDR3aa: CASSLEGLGARETQYF; CDR3nt: TGCGCCAGCAGCTTGGAAGGACTTGGGGCGAGGGAGACCCAGTACTTC
abundance: once; d_gene: -; j_gene: TRBJ1-2; v_gene: TRBV27; CDR3aa: CASSSLWNYGYTF; CDR3nt: TGTGCCAGCAGTTCTTTGTGGAATTATGGCTACACCTTC
abundance: -; d_gene: TRBD1; j_gene: TRBJ2-4; v_gene: TRBV6-1; CDR3aa: CASSENQGAVNIQYF; CDR3nt: TGTGCCAGCAGTGAAAACCAGGGGGCGGTAAACATTCAGTACTTC
abundance: -; d_gene: TRBD2; j_gene: TRBJ2-3; v_gene: TRBV3-1/TRBV3-2; CDR3aa: CASSQDGLAGGPGADTQYF; CDR3nt: TGTGCCAGCAGCCAAGATGGACTAGCGGGGGGGCCGGGCGCAGATACGCAGTATTTT
abundance: once; d_gene: -; j_gene: TRBJ2-4; v_gene: TRBV5-5; CDR3aa: CASSLAQTGFYIQYF; CDR3nt: TGTGCCAGCAGCTTGGCCCAAACAGGGTTCTACATTCAGTACTTC
abundance: few; d_gene: TRBD1; j_gene: TRBJ1-4; v_gene: TRBV18; CDR3aa: CASSPQGQGGTNEKLFF; CDR3nt: TGTGCCAGCTCACCCCAGGGACAGGGTGGAACTAATGAAAAACTGTTTTTT
abundance: -; d_gene: -; j_gene: TRBJ1-3; v_gene: TRBV19; CDR3aa: CASRQVSGNTIYF; CDR3nt: TGTGCCAGTAGACAGGTCTCTGGAAACACCATATATTTT
abundance: -; d_gene: -; j_gene: TRBJ2-2; v_gene: TRBV19; CDR3aa: CASSPLSPRELFF; CDR3nt: TGTGCCAGTAGTCCCTTGTCCCCCAGGGAGCTGTTTTTT
abundance: -; d_gene: -; j_gene: TRBJ2-1; v_gene: TRBV6-1; CDR3aa: CASSDLAGGLYNEQFF; CDR3nt: TGTGCCAGCAGTGACCTAGCCGGGGGATTATACAATGAGCAGTTCTTC
abundance: -; d_gene: -; j_gene: TRBJ2-4; v_gene: TRBV9; CDR3aa: CASSVDQGIQYF; CDR3nt: TGTGCCAGCAGCGTAGATCAAGGCATTCAGTACTTC
abundance: -; d_gene: -; j_gene: TRBJ1-5; v_gene: TRBV27; CDR3aa: CASSLSGNQPQHF; CDR3nt: TGTGCCAGCAGTTTATCAGGCAATCAGCCCCAGCATTTT
abundance: -; d_gene: TRBD1; j_gene: TRBJ1-1; v_gene: TRBV2; CDR3aa: CASTPGQGVEAFF; CDR3nt: TGTGCCAGCACACCGGGACAGGGGGTTGAAGCTTTCTTT
abundance: -; d_gene: TRBD1; j_gene: TRBJ1-2; v_gene: TRBV5-1; CDR3aa: CASSLVGVTGTSYTF; CDR3nt: TGCGCCAGCAGCTTGGTTGGTGTGACAGGGACAAGCTACACCTTC
abundance: -; d_gene: TRBD1; j_gene: TRBJ1-1; v_gene: TRBV6-5; CDR3aa: CASSRGQGETEAFF; CDR3nt: TGTGCCAGCAGCCGTGGACAGGGGGAGACTGAAGCTTTCTTT
abundance: -; d_gene: TRBD2; j_gene: TRBJ2-3; v_gene: TRBV18; CDR3aa: CASSSGTSGSGTDTQYF; CDR3nt: TGTGCCAGCTCATCCGGGACTAGCGGGAGCGGGACAGATACGCAGTATTTT
abundance: -; d_gene: -; j_gene: TRBJ1-5; v_gene: TRBV5-5; CDR3aa: CASSLGGTEPQHF; CDR3nt: TGTGCCAGCAGCTTGGGGGGAACGGAGCCCCAGCATTTT
abundance: -; d_gene: -; j_gene: TRBJ2-1; v_gene: TRBV19; CDR3aa: CASSIGGEQFF; CDR3nt: TGTGCCAGTAGTATAGGGGGAGAGCAGTTCTTC
abundance: -; d_gene: TRBD1; j_gene: TRBJ1-1; v_gene: TRBV10-3; CDR3aa: CAIRGGQGAGTEAFF; CDR3nt: TGTGCCATCAGGGGGGGACAGGGGGCTGGGACTGAAGCTTTCTTT
abundance: -; d_gene: TRBD2; j_gene: TRBJ2-5; v_gene: TRBV14; CDR3aa: CASSGRLAEETQYF; CDR3nt: TGTGCCAGCAGTGGGAGACTAGCGGAAGAGACCCAGTACTTC
abundance: -; d_gene: -; j_gene: TRBJ2-1; v_gene: TRBV5-4; CDR3aa: CASSPPFGGAYNEQFF; CDR3nt: TGTGCCAGCAGCCCCCCATTCGGCGGCGCCTACAATGAGCAGTTCTTC
abundance: -; d_gene: -; j_gene: TRBJ2-2; v_gene: TRBV19; CDR3aa: CASSILVPGELFF; CDR3nt: TGTGCCAGTAGTATTCTAGTACCCGGGGAGCTGTTTTTT